The source of this T cell receptor beta chain is a study of identical twins. Each CDR3 protein is one row after TCRdb ran MiXCR on the 5' RACE reads. The sample includes hundreds of thousands of distinct CDR3 sequences, 9% to 15% of them seen just once. For this clonotype: Its cognate antigen is unknown.

All donors were healthy, and all were Caucasian. Study-wide results and caveats: Out-of-frame alpha sequences shared by twins were enriched for low generation probability.

The same data also contributed to another study, on yellow fever vaccine responses in identical twins.

Sequencing was carried out using PBMCs. The origin of this receptor is a young woman in good health.

Written as DNA, the CDR3 is TGTGCCAGCAGCCTACAGGGTTGGGACACCGGGGAGCTGTTTTTT. It codes for CASSLQGWDTGELFF. J is TRBJ2-2 and V is TRBV11-1; D perhaps matches TRBD1 (6 bases). The V gene's germline CDR1 is SGHAT and CDR2 FQDESV (reference sequence). The CDR3 covers 15 residues. The V end was cut by 5 bases, the J end by 3 bases, with 13 bases between.